Each of the 27 T cell receptor beta chains below was sequenced from the same sample in a study of cytomegalovirus exposure and HLA in healthy donors. PCR involved 60 Vbeta and 13 Jbeta primers. Only in-frame clones appear in the TCRdb table, and some are missing; sequencing was by immunoSEQ multiplex PCR. The sample has some 140,000 clones, 80% seen once. Sequencing input: PBMCs. These receptors came from a woman between 40 and 55 years old in good health and CMV-seropositive.

V is TRBV19 and J is TRBJ2-7; D may be TRBD1 (5 bases). The CDR3 totals 14 residues. Germline loops: CDR1 LNHDA, CDR2 SQIVND (reference sequence). Trimming removed 3 bases from V and 1 base from J, with 10 bases in between. The CDR3 coding sequence is TGTGCCAGTAGTATCGGCAGGGCTTCCTACGAGCAGTACTTC. Translation gives CASSIGRASYEQYF.

The chain is built from TRBV18 and TRBJ2-1; D call uncertain. With 2 bases removed from V and 3 bases from J, the gap between germline ends came to 8 bases. CDR1 and CDR2 (germline): KGHSH, LQKENI. The CDR3 extends over 14 amino acids. CDR3 bases: TGTGCCAGCTCACCAACGGGTATCTACAATGAGCAGTTCTTC. Its translation: CASSPTGIYNEQFF.

There are a few counts of this clone. This chain connects TRBV27 to TRBJ2-7; D possibly corresponds to TRBD1 (5 bases). V was trimmed by 4 bases and J by 7 bases, leaving 17 bases between them. In germline, CDR1 is MNHEY, CDR2 SMNVEV (reference sequence). The CDR3 is made up of 14 amino acids. The CDR3 nucleotides are TGTGCCAGCAGTTCCTTCGACAGCCGAGGAGAGCAGTACTTC. Protein sequence: CASSSFDSRGEQYF.

This clone was observed once. The chain carries TRBV19 and TRBJ2-7, with D maybe TRBD2 (6 bases). Trimming cost V 3 bases and J 3 bases, with 9 bases left between them. Looked up from germline, CDR1 is LNHDA and CDR2 is SQIVND (reference sequence). This CDR3 spans 13 amino acids. CDR3 in amino acids: CASSMGGYYEQYF. The CDR3 DNA reads as TGTGCCAGTAGTATGGGGGGTTACTACGAGCAGTACTTC.

The chain carries TRBV27 and TRBJ1-6; 8 bases agree with TRBD1. Germline assignment: CDR1 MNHEY and CDR2 SMNVEV (reference sequence). CDR3 length: 16 amino acids. Germline trimming cut 0 bases from V and 9 bases from J; bases unmatched to any gene: 7. CDR3: CASSLSGRGLGSPLHF. Written as DNA, the CDR3 is TGTGCCAGCAGTTTATCGGGCAGGGGGCTTGGTTCACCCCTCCACTTT.

The chain combines TRBV5-4 with TRBJ2-3; TRBD2 agrees at 9 bases. In germline, CDR1 is SGHNT, CDR2 YYREEE (reference sequence). The CDR3 consists of 15 residues. J was trimmed by 1 base and V by 3 bases; bases with no gene match: 3. The CDR3 sequence is CASSSLAGGTDTQYF. CDR3 in DNA: TGTGCCAGCAGCTCGTTAGCGGGGGGCACAGATACGCAGTATTTT.

This chain connects TRBV28 to TRBJ2-7; 16 bases fit TRBD2. J was trimmed by 2 bases and V by 10 bases; bases with no gene match: 8. CDR1 and CDR2 from the germline V gene are MDHEN and SYDVKM. The CDR3 has 16 residues. The CDR3 here is CATGGGLAGGAYEQYF. CDR3 nucleotides: TGTGCCACAGGGGGGGGACTAGCGGGAGGGGCCTACGAGCAGTACTTC.

As regards this clone: Other DNA variants within this sample encode the same CDR3. The gene calls are TRBV5-1 and TRBJ1-3, with a weak D call TRBD1 (5 bases). This CDR3 contains 15 residues. The germline CDR1 and CDR2 sequences are SGHRS and YFSETQ. Trimming left V 2 bases short and J 0 bases short, with 9 bases between. This CDR3 is CASSFGGGSGNTIYF. The CDR3 nucleotides read TGCGCCAGCAGCTTTGGGGGGGGCTCTGGAAACACCATATATTTT.

This clone was seen a handful of times. The V call is TRBV7-9, the J call TRBJ1-2, with TRBD1 matching over 10 bases. The CDR3 spans 15 residues. Trimming removed 5 bases from V and 8 bases from J; junction bases left unmatched: 11. CDR1 and CDR2 (germline): SEHNR, FQNEAQ (reference sequence). CDR3 sequence: CASSTLTGGTGGYTF. The CDR3 DNA follows: TGTGCCAGCAGCACTCTGACAGGGGGCACAGGAGGCTACACCTTC.

This clone was picked up a small number of times. The rearrangement joins TRBV30 to TRBJ2-3, with TRBD2 as a possible D gene (6 bases). The germline V gene encodes CDR1 GTSNPN and CDR2 SVGIG (reference sequence). The CDR3 has 18 residues. V lost 2 bases and J 2 bases, leaving 23 bases between the germline ends. Here the CDR3 DNA reads TGTGCCTGGAGTCCACTGGGGGTCGGGGGTCGTGACACAGATACGCAGTATTTT. It codes for CAWSPLGVGGRDTDTQYF.

The V gene is TRBV4-2, the J gene TRBJ2-1; the match to TRBD2 covers 7 bases. J gave up 7 bases and V 0 bases, and 9 bases lay outside the gene matches. Germline-derived CDR1 and CDR2 are LGHNA and YNFKEQ. CDR3 length equals 16 residues. CDR3 sequence reads: CASSQEPSGEENEQFF. In nucleotides, the CDR3 is TGTGCCAGCAGCCAAGAGCCTAGCGGAGAAGAGAATGAGCAGTTCTTC.

The CDR3 DNA reads TGTGCCAGCAGCACCAAACAGGGACCTTACGAGCAGTACTTC. Protein: CASSTKQGPYEQYF. The rearrangement joins TRBV11-2 to TRBJ2-7; D is possibly TRBD1 (6 bases). Per the germline V gene, CDR1 is SGHAT and CDR2 is FQNNGV. The CDR3 covers 14 residues. Trimming pared 5 bases from V and 4 bases from J, leaving 15 bases between.

The DNA of the CDR3 is TGTGCCAGCAGCCCGTACAGGGCCCGACCTTCCTACGAGCAGTACTTC. Its protein is CASSPYRARPSYEQYF. The chain couples TRBV11-2 to TRBJ2-7; perhaps TRBD1 as D (6 bases). The V and J ends lost 5 bases and 1 base respectively, with 18 bases between them. Germline CDR1 and CDR2: SGHAT and FQNNGV. The CDR3 spans 16 residues.

This clone was recorded a few times. This chain uses TRBV28 with TRBJ2-7, with 9 bases that match TRBD1. J lost 4 bases, V lost 5 bases, and 9 bases had no gene match. Germline V gene sequence: CDR1 MDHEN, CDR2 SYDVKM. The CDR3 covers 15 residues. This chain's CDR3 is CASSTSGTGNYEQYF. CDR3 DNA sequence: TGTGCCAGCAGTACCTCCGGGACAGGGAATTACGAGCAGTACTTC. Filled out from reference TRBV28 and TRBJ2-7, the complete variable domain reads DVKVTQSSRYLVKRTGEKVFLECVQDMDHENMFWYRQDPGLGLRLIYFSYDVKMKEKGDIPEGYSVSREKKERFSLILESASTNQTSMYLCASSTSGTGNYEQYFGPGTRLTVT.

This chain links TRBV27 with TRBJ2-7; 14 bases match TRBD2. Unmatched junction bases numbered 9, after V lost 5 bases and J lost 9 bases. This CDR3 contains 15 residues. Germline values: CDR1 MNHEY, CDR2 SMNVEV (reference sequence). The CDR3 region has the DNA TGTGCCAGCAGTCCGGGACTAGCGGGAGCTAACGCGCAGTACTTC. Translation: CASSPGLAGANAQYF.

The V gene is TRBV2, the J gene TRBJ2-7, with TRBD2 matching 7 bases. The length of the CDR3 is 16 residues. Germline CDR1 and CDR2: SNHLY and FYNNEI. J lost 4 bases, V lost 0 bases, and 9 bases had no gene match. The chain's CDR3 is CASSEAAGEGWYEQYF. The CDR3 DNA follows: TGTGCCAGCAGTGAAGCGGCGGGAGAAGGTTGGTACGAGCAGTACTTC.

V gene TRBV11-3 combines with J gene TRBJ1-4, with D perhaps TRBD1 (6 bases). V was cut by 2 bases and J by 3 bases, with 10 bases left in between. CDR3 length: 15 amino acids. Germline values: CDR1 SGHNT, CDR2 YENEEA. The CDR3 spells CASSLQTGPNEKLFF. CDR3 coding DNA: TGTGCCAGCAGCTTACAGACAGGCCCTAATGAAAAACTGTTTTTT.

The V gene is TRBV25-1, the J gene TRBJ1-1; possible D gene TRBD1, 5 bases. The CDR3 is 17 residues long. Trimming removed 1 base from V and 4 bases from J, with 19 bases in between. Germline values: CDR1 MGHDK, CDR2 SYGVNS. The CDR3 protein is CASSESPWGGGGTEAFF. Here the CDR3 DNA reads TGTGCCAGCAGTGAATCGCCATGGGGCGGGGGTGGCACTGAAGCTTTCTTT.

This clone was seen a handful of times. The V call is TRBV11-3, the J call TRBJ2-3, with D maybe TRBD1 (6 bases). V dropped 3 bases and J dropped 5 bases, with 12 bases sitting between them. This CDR3 region has 14 residues. CDR1 SGHNT and CDR2 YENEEA come from the germline V gene. CDR3 residues: CASSFRGSVDTQYF. The CDR3 nucleotides read TGTGCCAGCAGCTTTAGGGGGTCGGTAGATACGCAGTATTTT.

This chain joins TRBV6-1 and TRBJ2-1; 9 positions match TRBD1. The germline V gene encodes CDR1 MNHNS and CDR2 SASEGT. V dropped 6 bases and J dropped 4; count of bases not matched to a gene: 7. The CDR3 is 15 residues long. CDR3 residues: CASRADRGSYNEQFF. The CDR3, as DNA: TGTGCCAGCAGAGCGGACAGGGGCTCGTACAATGAGCAGTTCTTC.

V and J are TRBV6-6 and TRBJ2-3, with TRBD2 identical over 8 bases. J gave up 6 bases and V 6 bases, and 8 bases lay outside the gene matches. The CDR3 runs 14 residues. Per the germline V gene, CDR1 is MNHNY and CDR2 is SVGAGI (reference sequence). CDR3 DNA sequence: TGTGCCAGCAGAAGCGGGAGTAGTATGGATACGCAGTATTTT. Residues: CASRSGSSMDTQYF.

The J gene is TRBJ2-4, the V gene TRBV5-4, with D tentatively TRBD2 (6 bases). Trimming pared 0 bases from V and 8 bases from J, leaving 6 bases between. This CDR3 region has 12 residues. Germline CDR1 is SGHNT and CDR2 is YYREEE (reference sequence). CDR3 DNA sequence: TGTGCCAGCAGCTTGGGGAGGGACATTCAGTACTTC. It codes for CASSLGRDIQYF.

Note on this clone: Germline is not matched at one junction end, which may reflect a read error. V gene TRBV7-9 combines with J gene TRBJ1-5; D unresolved. This CDR3 is 12 amino acids long. Germline V gene lookup returns CDR1 SEHNR and CDR2 FQNEAQ (reference sequence). The CDR3 DNA reads as TGTTCCAGCAGTGGTCAGGATTTAGCCCAGCATTTT. As protein: CSSSGQDLAQHF.

V usage is TRBV6-5 and J usage is TRBJ2-1, with D possibly matching TRBD1 (6 bases). V was cut by 2 bases and J by 8 bases, with 16 bases left in between. Germline values: CDR1 MNHEY, CDR2 SVGAGI. There are 15 residues in the CDR3. CDR3 sequence (DNA): TGTGCCAGCAGTTACGGGTGGACAGCCTCTGATGAGCAGTTCTTC. Encoded protein: CASSYGWTASDEQFF.

The chain employs TRBV6-4 and TRBJ1-5; unclear D gene. V was pared by 6 bases and J by 7 bases, with 19 bases between. The CDR3 covers 15 residues. Germline values: CDR1 MRHNA, CDR2 SNTAGT. The CDR3 sequence is CASSLVAGQGQPQHF. For the CDR3, the DNA is TGTGCCAGCAGCCTCGTTGCGGGTCAAGGCCAGCCCCAGCATTTT.

The chain carries TRBV29-1 and TRBJ2-6, with TRBD2 matching over 9 bases. V lost 7 bases and J lost 0; bases outside the gene matches: 16. The CDR3 extends over 19 amino acids. CDR1 and CDR2 (germline): SQVTM, ANQGSEA. The CDR3 nucleotides read TGCAGCGCGGGGGAGTTTGGTAGCGGGGGATCCTCTGGGGCCAACGTCCTGACTTTC. It is translated as CSAGEFGSGGSSGANVLTF.

The chain carries TRBV14 and TRBJ2-1; 7 bases map to TRBD1. CDR1 is SGHDN, CDR2 FVKESK, per germline. This CDR3 contains 15 residues. V shed 0 bases and J 2 bases; nucleotides not matched to a gene: 1. The CDR3: CASSQDRGTYNEQFF. The CDR3 region has the DNA TGTGCCAGCAGCCAAGACAGGGGGACCTACAATGAGCAGTTCTTC. The whole variable domain, remainder taken from reference TRBV14 and TRBJ2-1, is EAGVTQFPSHSVIEKGQTVTLRCDPISGHDNLYWYRRVMGKEIKFLLHFVKESKQDESGMPNNRFLAERTGGTYSTLKVQPAELEDSGVYFCASSQDRGTYNEQFFGPGTRLTVL.